This TCR beta chain was identified in a study of technical replicates of blood from a few donors. With 6 bases removed from V and 0 bases from J, the gap between germline ends came to 9 bases. The CDR3 totals 14 residues. The germline CDR1 and CDR2 sequences are MNHEY and SMNVEV (reference sequence). This clone has just one count. Sequenced by immunoSEQ multiplex PCR; TCRdb stores in-frame clones only, minus some. This sample has around 70,000 clones, with 90% to 95% found just once. The sequence was collected from a human donor in good health. The V gene is TRBV27, the J gene TRBJ2-1, with TRBD2 as a possible D gene (5 bases). The sequenced material came from T cells isolated from PBMCs. In DNA, the CDR3 is TGTGCCAGCAGGAGCGGCACCTCCTACAATGAGCAGTTCTTC. This translates into CASRSGTSYNEQFF.